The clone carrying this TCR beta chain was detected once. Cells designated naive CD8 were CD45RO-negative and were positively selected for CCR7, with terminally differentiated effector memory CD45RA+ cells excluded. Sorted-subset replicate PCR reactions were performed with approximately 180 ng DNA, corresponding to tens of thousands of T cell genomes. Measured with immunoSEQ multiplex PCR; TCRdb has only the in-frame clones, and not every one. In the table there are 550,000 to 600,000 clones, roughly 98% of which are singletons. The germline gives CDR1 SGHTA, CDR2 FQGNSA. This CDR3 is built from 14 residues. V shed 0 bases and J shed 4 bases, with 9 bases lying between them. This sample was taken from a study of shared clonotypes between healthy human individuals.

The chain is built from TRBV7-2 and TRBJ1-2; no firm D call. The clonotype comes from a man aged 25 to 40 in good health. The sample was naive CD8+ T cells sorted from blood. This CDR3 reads CASSLAPIGYGYTF. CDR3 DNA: TGTGCCAGCAGCTTAGCTCCGATAGGCTATGGCTACACCTTC.